This entry concerns a single T cell receptor beta chain. Its antigen remains unidentified. Base qualities are not recorded, but no much larger clone differs from it by a single base. The CDR3 regions of human TCRbeta chains were analyzed by immunosequencing. As for the original processing: Repertoire TCRs were checked for matches against a reference library of SARS-CoV-2-specific TCRs that had been generated using the MIRA antigen-specificity platform. Breadth was defined as the fraction of unique TCRs that were SARS-CoV-2-associated. Depth was defined as the fraction of total T cells that were SARS-CoV-2-associated. Using the MIRA data, each spike-specific TCR was mapped to the spike region that the TCR reacts to and placed in a CD4 or CD8 class. Log10-transformed breadth and depth values were compared by one-way ANOVA with Sidak's multiple comparisons tests. TCRdb stores this immuneACCESS table with in-frame sequences only. Part of the clones is absent; in the studies checked, under half of the shortfall reflects unresolved V genes, and no reason is known for the rest. The V and J calls and clone size are taken from that table; D and trimming were inferred from the DNA. The sample has 140,000 or so clones on record, roughly 89% of them singletons. Over 1.5% of the sample is in the top ten clones.

The junction shows trimming of 6 bases on V and 6 bases on J, plus 15 bases between the germline ends. Inclusive of the bounding cysteine and phenylalanine, the CDR3 is 15 residues long. Only CDR3 DNA remains: 45 bases, in frame from the first base. CDR1 and CDR2 are read off the germline V gene (reference sequence) as SEHNR and FQNEAQ. The data are from a study of T cell responses to AZD1222 COVID-19 vaccine (dated by TCRdb to about 2021). Background on the whole study: AZD1222 recipients whose second dose came at about 4 weeks and those whose second dose came at about 12 weeks were combined into one group, since spike-specific TCR depth and breadth did not differ between the two schedules. TCR sequencing covered over 230 trial participants: some 210 given two doses of AZD1222 and about 26 given two doses of MenACWY control vaccine. Trial participants were enrolled by age into subgroups of 18-55, 56-69 and 70-plus years, and around 150, 29 and 61 TCR-sequenced participants, respectively, were included in these subgroups. The research as a whole found: After two AZD1222 doses, spike-specific TCR breadth and depth were significantly higher than at day 0 and than in MenACWY recipients. Reportedly, close to half of the unique spike-specific TCRs recognized epitopes lying outside the regions that are mutated in the B.1.351 and B.1.1.7 variants. In the small 56-69-year group, the increase in depth fell short of significance, most likely because of low power. The whole spike protein was spanned by vaccine-associated CD4 TCRs, and dominant responses were seen in regions 160-218 and 743-854. Conclusions about previously exposed vaccinees are limited because only five to seven AZD1222 recipients were SARS-CoV-2 seropositive at baseline. Because no day 14 peak-response samples were available, repertoires were characterized only after the peak T cell response. Participants were mostly white British, with more females than males. The authors suggested clonal diversity may have been underestimated.

The time point label, read with the paper, signifies: baseline before first vaccination. Samples from vaccinated people were obtained from the UK trials COV001 and COV002, which included a single-blind randomized controlled phase 2/3 trial of AZD1222 (ChAdOx1 nCoV-19) in healthy adults. Trial participant PBMC samples were collected at day 0 and day 28 after the second dose for TCRbeta chain sequencing. The input for sequencing was peripheral blood, taken on day 0 of AZD1222 vaccination. The rearranged segments are TRBV7-9 and TRBJ1-6, with TRBD1 perhaps the D gene, on 6 matching bases. This sequence was found in an adult in good health. The CDR3 corresponds to CASRPKQGPNSPLHF. Read as DNA, the sequence is TGTGCCAGCAGACCAAAACAGGGACCTAATTCACCCCTCCACTTT. Reference TRBV7-9 and TRBJ1-6 genes cover what lies past the CDR3, so the full variable domain is DTGVSQNPRHKITKRGQNVTFRCDPISEHNRLYWYRQTLGQGPEFLTYFQNEAQLEKSRLLSDRFSAERPKGSFSTLEIQRTEQGDSAMYLCASRPKQGPNSPLHFGNGTRLTVT.